One and the same sample provided the 18 T cell receptor beta chains below, sequenced in a study of shared clonotypes between healthy human individuals. Data came from immunoSEQ multiplex PCR; TCRdb stores just in-frame clones and leaves some out. This table has about 2.3 million clones, about 90% appearing once. Sequenced input: naive CD4+ T cells from PBMCs. The subset is: CD45RA+ positively selected. The receptors shown here come from a man aged 18-30 years in good health. Some clones in this sample may be carry-over from other donors' samples.

V is TRBV5-4 and J is TRBJ2-5; D gene ambiguous. This CDR3 has 14 amino acids. The germline V and J ends were trimmed by 2 bases and 1 base, with 9 bases remaining between them. Looked up from germline, CDR1 is SGHNT and CDR2 is YYREEE (reference sequence). The CDR3 sequence is CASSFASSQETQYF. As DNA, the CDR3 is TGTGCCAGCAGCTTTGCCAGTAGCCAAGAGACCCAGTACTTC.

The chain is built from TRBV7-2 and TRBJ2-1, with TRBD2 identical over 8 bases. Germline V gene sequence: CDR1 SGHTA, CDR2 FQGNSA. The CDR3 consists of 15 residues. V dropped 0 bases and J dropped 3; count of bases not matched to a gene: 1. This chain's CDR3 is CASSLAGLVYNEQFF. In DNA form, the CDR3 reads TGTGCCAGCAGCTTAGCGGGACTAGTCTACAATGAGCAGTTCTTC.

The rearrangement uses TRBV6-5 and TRBJ2-7, with no clear D. There are 14 residues in the CDR3. Trimming left V 0 bases short and J 0 bases short, with 6 bases between. Germline V lookup: CDR1 MNHEY, CDR2 SVGAGI. The CDR3 nucleotides read TGTGCCAGCAGTTACTCAGTCAGCTCCTACGAGCAGTACTTC. Amino acid sequence: CASSYSVSSYEQYF.

This clone has a handful of counts. V is TRBV11-2 and J is TRBJ1-1; no clear D gene. This CDR3 is 11 amino acids long. The V end was cut by 2 bases, the J end by 10 bases, with 8 bases between. Germline V gene lookup returns CDR1 SGHAT and CDR2 FQNNGV. CDR3: CASSLWSGAFF. For the CDR3, the DNA is TGTGCCAGCAGCTTATGGTCGGGAGCTTTCTTT. Supplemented by reference TRBV11-2 and TRBJ1-1, the full variable domain reads EAGVAQSPRYKIIEKRQSVAFWCNPISGHATLYWYQQILGQGPKLLIQFQNNGVVDDSQLPKDRFSAERLKGVDSTLKIQPAKLEDSAVYLCASSLWSGAFFGQGTRLTVV.

The chain is built from TRBV5-1 and TRBJ2-2; D not resolved. This CDR3 has 13 amino acids. Trimming took off 4 bases at V and 7 bases at J, with 11 bases between the two ends. The germline V gene encodes CDR1 SGHRS and CDR2 YFSETQ. The CDR3 region is CASSIPLHGELFF. The CDR3 DNA is TGCGCCAGCAGCATCCCCCTCCACGGGGAGCTGTTTTTT.

This chain joins TRBV7-2 and TRBJ2-7; TRBD2 aligns across 7 bases. The CDR3 runs to 14 residues. V was clipped by 5 bases and J by 3 bases; unmatched bases: 7. CDR1 and CDR2 (germline): SGHTA, FQGNSA. This CDR3 is CASSPGLVVYEQYF. DNA for the CDR3: TGTGCCAGCAGCCCTGGACTAGTTGTCTACGAGCAGTACTTC.

Notes on this clone: The identical CDR3 is also encoded by other nucleotide sequences in the sample. The chain carries TRBV28 and TRBJ1-2; D is unresolved. Trimming took off 6 bases at V and 5 bases at J, with 16 bases between the two ends. The CDR3 length is 14 residues. The germline V gene has CDR1 MDHEN and CDR2 SYDVKM. CDR3 protein: CASSPRGGRYGYTF. Here the CDR3 DNA reads TGTGCCAGCAGCCCTAGAGGTGGGAGGTATGGCTACACCTTC.

The V and J genes are TRBV5-6 and TRBJ2-7; 7 bases map to TRBD1. The germline V gene has CDR1 SGHDT and CDR2 YYEEEE. This CDR3 spans 13 amino acids. J was trimmed by 5 bases and V by 0 bases; bases with no gene match: 2. The CDR3 region is CASSLGQGDEQYF. The CDR3 bases are TGTGCCAGCAGCTTGGGCCAGGGGGACGAGCAGTACTTC.

The rearrangement links TRBV23-1 to TRBJ1-5; D remains ambiguous. TRBV23-1 is known as an ORF, though its function is uncertain. The CDR3 covers 14 residues. Trimming stripped 7 bases from V and 0 bases from J, with 10 bases between. The CDR3 DNA reads as TGCGCCAGCACGAGGGTACTTAGCAATCAGCCCCAGCATTTT. Translated: CASTRVLSNQPQHF.

The chain employs TRBV28 and TRBJ1-1, with D uncertain. Trimming removed 10 bases from V and 0 bases from J, with 12 bases in between. Germline-derived CDR1 and CDR2 are MDHEN and SYDVKM. The CDR3 extends over 13 amino acids. The CDR3 DNA is TGTGCCACCTTACGGAGTCTGAACACTGAAGCTTTCTTT. Its translation: CATLRSLNTEAFF.

The V gene is TRBV6-1, the J gene TRBJ2-7; a weak D match, TRBD1 (5 bases). The CDR3 is made up of 13 amino acids. The V and J ends lost 4 bases and 7 bases respectively, with 14 bases between them. Germline CDR1 MNHNS, CDR2 SASEGT. CDR3 sequence: CASSVNSGWEQYF. Here the CDR3 DNA reads TGTGCCAGCAGTGTAAATTCAGGGTGGGAGCAGTACTTC.

The CDR3: CASTVTQGPDTEAFF. The DNA for the CDR3 is TGTGCCAGTACCGTTACACAGGGGCCGGACACTGAAGCTTTCTTT. This chain uses TRBV19 with TRBJ1-1; 7 bases are a match to TRBD1. CDR3 length: 15 residues. J was trimmed by 3 bases and V by 7 bases; bases with no gene match: 11. Germline V gene sequence: CDR1 LNHDA, CDR2 SQIVND (reference sequence).

This clone was found a few times. The CDR3 sequence is CASSRQGAAKNIQYF. CDR3 nucleotides: TGTGCCAGCAGCCGACAGGGGGCCGCCAAAAACATTCAGTACTTC. This rearrangement joins TRBV6-5 to TRBJ2-4; 10 bases map to TRBD1. V gave up 6 bases and J gave up 1 base; unmatched junction bases: 3. CDR1 is MNHEY, CDR2 SVGAGI, per germline. The CDR3 runs to 15 residues.

V is TRBV10-3 and J is TRBJ1-2, with 8 bases matching TRBD1. In germline, CDR1 is ENHRY, CDR2 SYGVKD. The V gene end was trimmed by 0 bases and the J gene end by 7 bases; junction bases not matched to a gene: 16. The CDR3 spans 18 residues. CDR3: CAISESPRNDRGTSGYTF. CDR3 in DNA: TGTGCCATCAGTGAGTCTCCACGAAACGACAGGGGTACGAGTGGCTACACCTTC.

This chain joins TRBV21-1 and TRBJ2-7; the table's D call TRBD2 went unverified against the DNA. TRBV21-1 is a pseudogene segment. This CDR3 contains 17 residues. This chain's CDR3 is CASSSRAEAVRSDEQYF. DNA for the CDR3: TGTGCCAGCAGCAGCCGGGCCGAAGCGGTCAGGAGCGACGAGCAGTACTTC.

The gene calls are TRBV29-1 and TRBJ1-1, with TRBD1 as a possible D gene (5 bases). V lost 4 bases and J lost 3, with 12 bases in between. Germline assignment: CDR1 SQVTM and CDR2 ANQGSEA. This CDR3 is built from 13 residues. The CDR3 coding sequence is TGCAGCGTTGGGGGTCCGGGGCACACTGAAGCTTTCTTT. Encoded protein: CSVGGPGHTEAFF. Supplemented by reference TRBV29-1 and TRBJ1-1, the full variable domain reads SAVISQKPSRDICQRGTSLTIQCQVDSQVTMMFWYRQQPGQSLTLIATANQGSEATYESGFVIDKFPISRPNLTFSTLTVSNMSPEDSSIYLCSVGGPGHTEAFFGQGTRLTVV.

A word on this clone: Distinct nucleotide sequences in the sample also encode this CDR3. The CDR3 DNA reads TGTGCCAGCAGCTTAGCCAGGCAGCCCCAGCATTTT. Protein: CASSLARQPQHF. This sequence joins TRBV7-2 and TRBJ1-5; D gene uncertain. Germline V gene data show CDR1 as SGHTA and CDR2 as FQGNSA. V lost 0 bases and J lost 7, with 4 bases in between. This CDR3 has 12 amino acids. Variable domain in full (rest from reference TRBV7-2 and TRBJ1-5): GAGVSQSPSNKVTEKGKDVELRCDPISGHTALYWYRQSLGQGLEFLIYFQGNSAPDKSGLPSDRFSAERTGGSVSTLTIQRTQQEDSAVYLCASSLARQPQHFGDGTRLSIL.

This chain connects TRBV6-5 to TRBJ1-3, with D tentatively TRBD1 (5 bases). This CDR3 is built from 15 residues. V gave up 2 bases and J gave up 1 base, with 9 bases separating them. The germline V gene has CDR1 MNHEY and CDR2 SVGAGI. The CDR3 nucleotides are TGTGCCAGCAGTTACAGGGGTACTTCTGGAAACACCATATATTTT. Translated: CASSYRGTSGNTIYF.